This T cell receptor beta chain originates from a study of T cell repertoires in cytomegalovirus infection. Overall study context: Alongside well-studied HLA-B-restricted CMV epitopes, recently identified HLA-C-restricted CMV epitopes were also used. TCR beta signatures that were public indicated CMV infection and matching HLA type. Overall study findings and caveats: Individuals carrying CMV plus the relevant HLA were identified by cumulative frequency of public TCR beta families. Ex vivo responses were dominated by HLA-C-restricted CMV-specific TCR beta clonotypes.

TCRdb reanalysed the reads using MiXCR and keeps one entry per CDR3 protein. In the table there are about 24,000 distinct CDR3 sequences, under 25% of which are singletons. Regarding this clonotype: Its antigen is currently unknown.

The sequence was collected from a human donor in good health (CMV status not recorded). Some clones in this sample may be carry-over from other donors' samples. This specimen was CD8+ T cells from cultured PBMCs, taken from culture after CMV antigen stimulation.

The CDR3 is CASSEAWRYEQYF. The CDR3 DNA reads TGTGCCAGCAGTGAAGCGTGGAGATACGAGCAGTACTTC. This rearrangement joins TRBV6-1 to TRBJ2-7, with unresolved D. CDR1 is MNHNS, CDR2 SASEGT, per germline. The CDR3 consists of 13 residues. Trimming stripped 0 bases from V and 4 bases from J, with 7 bases between.